Listed below are T cell receptor beta chains from one sample, sequenced in a study of Ad26.COV2.S vaccination and SARS-CoV-2 variants. Produced via immunoSEQ multiplex PCR; TCRdb's table is partial and in-frame only. Of approximately 480,000 clones in the sample, roughly 85% are singletons; the top ten hold about 13%. The material sequenced was peripheral blood, taken in a trial of Ad26.COV2.S vaccine versus placebo. Receptors originate from a person between 18 and 60 years old who received the Ad26.COV2.S COVID-19 vaccine or a placebo. CDR3s include the opening cysteine and the closing phenylalanine or tryptophan. The D gene is left open where the match is weak. Not every row has a clone size; where given, it reads once, few, many or a size class.

V	size	J	D	CDR3	DNA
TRBV29-1	.	TRBJ1-1	.	CSAGRANTEAFF	TGCAGCGCCGGACGGGCGAACACTGAAGCTTTCTTT
TRBV4-3	.	TRBJ1-2	.	CASSQTTGYDSYGYTF	TGCGCCAGCAGCCAAACAACAGGGTACGATAGCTATGGCTACACCTTC
TRBV6-5	.	TRBJ2-5	.	CASSLKGMNQYF	TGTGCCAGCAGCTTAAAGGGGATGAACCAGTACTTC
TRBV21-1	.	TRBJ2-3	.	CASSNTRTRLPSTDTQYF	TGTGCCAGCAGCAACACTCGGACGAGGCTACCTAGCACAGATACGCAGTATTTT
TRBV10-3	.	TRBJ2-1	.	CAIRGEVQFF	TGTGCCATCAGGGGGGAGGTGCAGTTCTTC
TRBV19	.	TRBJ1-1	.	CASSPTPVGETEAFF	TGTGCCAGTAGTCCTACCCCTGTGGGGGAGACTGAAGCTTTCTTT
TRBV12-3/TRBV12-4	.	TRBJ1-1	.	CASSFSKITEAFF	TGTGCCAGCAGTTTCTCTAAAATCACTGAAGCTTTCTTT
TRBV7-2	once	TRBJ2-7	TRBD2	CASSLDHAGLASEQYF	TGTGCCAGCAGCTTAGACCACGCGGGACTAGCTTCCGAGCAGTACTTC
TRBV18	.	TRBJ1-4	.	CASSPGPDEKLFF	TGTGCCAGCTCACCTGGGCCGGATGAAAAACTGTTTTTT
TRBV4-3	.	TRBJ1-2	.	CASSQDIQVLNYGYTF	TGCGCCAGCAGCCAAGATATACAGGTCCTTAACTATGGCTACACCTTC
TRBV7-2	.	TRBJ2-1	TRBD2	CASSYRLAGYEQFF	TGTGCCAGCAGCTACAGACTAGCGGGATATGAGCAGTTCTTC
TRBV12-3/TRBV12-4	.	TRBJ1-4	.	CASSFAHNEKLFF	TGTGCCAGCAGTTTTGCCCATAATGAAAAACTGTTTTTT
TRBV28	.	TRBJ2-5	.	CASSYEAGTQYF	TGTGCCAGCAGTTACGAAGCGGGGACCCAGTACTTC
TRBV28	.	TRBJ1-1	.	CASSLLRTNTEAFF	TGTGCCAGCAGTTTGCTTAGGACGAACACTGAAGCTTTCTTT
TRBV19	.	TRBJ1-2	.	CASSTNRDYGYTF	TGTGCCAGTAGTACTAACAGGGACTATGGCTACACCTTC
TRBV9	few	TRBJ1-6	TRBD1	CASSPAPGQFNSPLHF	TGTGCCAGCAGCCCGGCGCCGGGACAGTTTAATTCACCCCTCCACTTT
TRBV5-1	.	TRBJ1-1	.	CASSSQVHRTSAATEAFF	TGCGCCAGCAGCTCGCAAGTACATAGGACCTCCGCGGCCACTGAAGCTTTCTTT
TRBV27	.	TRBJ2-3	TRBD2	CASSLFLGGDTQYF	TGTGCCAGCAGCTTATTTCTCGGGGGGGATACGCAGTATTTT
TRBV29-1	.	TRBJ2-7	TRBD1	CSVESGQGEFYEQYF	TGCAGCGTTGAATCAGGACAGGGGGAGTTCTACGAGCAGTACTTC
TRBV30	.	TRBJ2-7	.	CAWSVVGYGEQYF	TGTGCCTGGAGTGTAGTGGGTTACGGCGAGCAGTACTTC
TRBV7-2	.	TRBJ2-3	TRBD2	CASSLALARTDTQYF	TGTGCCAGCAGCTTAGCACTAGCGCGCACAGATACGCAGTATTTT
TRBV27	once	TRBJ1-2	.	CASRRSRNYGYTF	TGTGCCAGCAGACGGTCTAGAAACTATGGCTACACCTTC
TRBV6-5	.	TRBJ2-3	.	CASSPTGPYTDTQYF	TGTGCCAGCAGCCCGACAGGACCATACACAGATACGCAGTATTTT
TRBV5-1	.	TRBJ2-1	TRBD2	CASSRTGTTRVNEQFF	TGCGCCAGCAGCCGGACCGGGACTACGCGGGTGAATGAGCAGTTCTTC
TRBV5-1	.	TRBJ2-1	.	CASSLAALGNEQFF	TGCGCCAGCAGCTTGGCCGCCCTCGGCAATGAGCAGTTCTTC
TRBV29-1	.	TRBJ2-7	.	CSVESGLYEQYF	TGCAGCGTCGAAAGCGGCCTTTACGAGCAGTACTTC
TRBV6-2/TRBV6-3	.	TRBJ1-2	.	CASSQSGYGYTF	TGTGCCAGCAGTCAATCGGGCTATGGCTACACCTTC
TRBV28	.	TRBJ1-1	.	CASSLTGLESTEAFF	TGTGCCAGCAGTTTAACGGGACTCGAATCCACTGAAGCTTTCTTT
TRBV14	.	TRBJ2-2	.	CASSVRQTGELFF	TGTGCCAGCAGCGTAAGACAGACCGGGGAGCTGTTTTTT
TRBV18	.	TRBJ2-1	.	CASSPPVENEQFF	TGTGCCAGCTCACCACCTGTGGAGAATGAGCAGTTCTTC
TRBV7-3	.	TRBJ2-2	.	CASSQAGRLNTGELFF	TGTGCCAGCAGCCAGGCGGGTCGATTGAACACCGGGGAGCTGTTTTTT
TRBV7-2	.	TRBJ1-4	.	CASSLVGRANEKLFF	TGTGCCAGCAGCTTAGTGGGGCGAGCTAATGAAAAACTGTTTTTT
TRBV12-3/TRBV12-4	.	TRBJ2-7	.	CASSLRREQYF	TGTGCCAGCAGTTTACGAAGGGAGCAGTACTTC
TRBV10-3	once	TRBJ2-2	.	CAISESWAGELFF	TGTGCCATCAGTGAGTCGTGGGCCGGGGAGCTGTTTTTT
TRBV27	.	TRBJ2-7	.	CASSLDRFSEQYF	TGTGCCAGCAGTTTAGATCGGTTCTCCGAGCAGTACTTC
TRBV5-1	.	TRBJ2-5	.	CASSLGSTQETQYF	TGCGCCAGCAGCTTGGGCAGCACCCAAGAGACCCAGTACTTC
TRBV28	.	TRBJ1-1	.	CASSLFFPSEAFF	TGTGCCAGCAGTTTATTCTTTCCAAGTGAAGCTTTCTTT
TRBV5-1	.	TRBJ2-7	TRBD2	CASSLGTSGGYEQYF	TGCGCCAGCAGCTTGGGGACAAGCGGGGGATACGAGCAGTACTTC
TRBV6-5	.	TRBJ2-2	.	CASSPRGAGGGELFF	TGTGCCAGCTCGCCACGAGGGGCAGGTGGCGGGGAGCTGTTTTTT
TRBV21-1	.	TRBJ2-7	.	CASSPLSQDYEQYF	TGTGCCAGCAGCCCTTTGTCGCAGGACTACGAGCAGTACTTC
TRBV24-1	.	TRBJ2-5	TRBD1	CATSDRRTGKETQYF	TGTGCCACCAGTGACCGACGGACAGGGAAAGAGACCCAGTACTTC
TRBV9	.	TRBJ2-1	.	CASSVGRRTGFNEQFF	TGTGCCAGCAGCGTAGGTAGGCGCACCGGCTTCAATGAGCAGTTCTTC
TRBV15	once	TRBJ1-1	.	CATSREGRGNTEAFF	TGTGCCACCAGCAGAGAGGGAAGGGGGAACACTGAAGCTTTCTTT
TRBV9	.	TRBJ2-7	TRBD1	CASSVGYRGFYEQYF	TGTGCCAGCAGCGTGGGTTACAGGGGGTTCTACGAGCAGTACTTC
TRBV3-1/TRBV3-2	.	TRBJ2-1	.	CASSPFPTSAYNEQFF	TGTGCCAGCAGCCCGTTCCCTACGTCGGCTTACAATGAGCAGTTCTTC
TRBV10-3	.	TRBJ1-5	.	CATRETPISNQPQHF	TGTGCCACCCGAGAGACCCCGATTAGCAATCAGCCCCAGCATTTT
TRBV19	once	TRBJ1-5	.	CASSIGAVSNQPQHF	TGTGCCAGTAGTATAGGGGCCGTAAGCAATCAGCCCCAGCATTTT
TRBV24-1	.	TRBJ2-3	.	CATQGRAVGIRDTQYF	TGTGCCACCCAAGGAAGAGCGGTGGGTATCAGGGATACGCAGTATTTT
TRBV30	.	TRBJ1-2	.	CAWSVWPGYTF	TGTGCCTGGAGTGTATGGCCTGGCTACACCTTC
TRBV20-1	.	TRBJ2-2	TRBD2	CSASTSGRLIGELFF	TGCAGTGCAAGTACTAGCGGGAGATTGATCGGGGAGCTGTTTTTT